This is a list of T cell receptor beta chains from one sample in a study of beta chain features in type 1 diabetes. Repertoires were generated with immunoSEQ multiplex PCR, while TCRdb's copy carries only in-frame clones and drops some. Among 95,000 to 150,000 clones listed, approximately 16% were seen once. The specimen was central memory CD4+ T cells from blood. Every receptor here comes from a man younger than 45 with type 1 diabetes. Each CDR3 is given with its conserved first and last residue. D genes are given only for firm matches. A row's size may be missing; if present it is once, few, many or a size class.

TRBJ2-7 NA many TRBV30 CAWVRGQGYEQYF TGTGCCTGGGTGAGGGGTCAGGGATACGAGCAGTACTTC
TRBJ2-2 TRBD1 NA TRBV29-1 CSASATGGTGGELFF TGCAGCGCTAGCGCTACAGGGGGCACGGGCGGGGAGCTGTTTTTT
TRBJ2-2 NA NA TRBV29-1 CSVGQGSNTGELFF TGCAGCGTTGGGCAGGGATCGAACACCGGGGAGCTGTTTTTT
TRBJ1-5 TRBD1 NA TRBV6-5 CASRRQGGQPQHF TGTGCCAGCAGAAGACAGGGCGGTCAGCCCCAGCATTTT
TRBJ2-1 NA NA TRBV7-2 CASSFEQAGEQFF TGTGCCAGCAGCTTCGAACAAGCGGGTGAGCAGTTCTTC
TRBJ1-2 NA NA TRBV29-1 CSVEDLKGHYGYTF TGCAGCGTTGAAGATCTGAAGGGACACTATGGCTACACCTTC
TRBJ2-3 TRBD2 few TRBV28 CASSFSTSGGLNTQYF TGTGCCAGCAGTTTTTCCACTAGCGGGGGGCTGAATACGCAGTATTTT
TRBJ2-5 NA many TRBV7-2 CASSVGARAETQYF TGTGCCAGCAGCGTAGGCGCTAGAGCGGAGACCCAGTACTTC
TRBJ2-1 TRBD1 NA TRBV5-4 CASSRPGTGTNEQFF TGTGCCAGCAGTAGACCCGGGACAGGGACGAATGAGCAGTTCTTC
TRBJ2-7 NA few TRBV30 CAWSVRHLSYEQYF TGTGCCTGGAGTGTACGGCACCTCTCCTACGAGCAGTACTTC
TRBJ1-6 TRBD1 NA TRBV9 CASSPQGAIENSPLHF TGTGCCAGCAGCCCACAGGGGGCGATCGAAAATTCACCCCTCCACTTT
TRBJ2-7 NA NA TRBV10-3 CAISARDRTYEQYF TGTGCCATCAGTGCAAGAGACAGGACCTACGAGCAGTACTTC
TRBJ1-6 TRBD1 many TRBV2 CASRGTGNNSPLHF TGTGCCAGCAGAGGGACAGGGAATAATTCACCCCTCCACTTT
TRBJ1-4 NA NA TRBV30 CAWNSRAIGEKLFF TGTGCCTGGAATAGTAGAGCCATCGGGGAAAAACTGTTTTTT
TRBJ2-2 NA few TRBV21-1 CASSKDKTNTGELFF TGTGCCAGCAGCAAGGACAAGACGAACACCGGGGAGCTGTTTTTT
TRBJ1-2 TRBD1 NA TRBV10-3 CAIRGQANYGYTF TGTGCCATCAGGGGACAGGCTAACTATGGCTACACCTTC
TRBJ2-7 NA many TRBV23-1 CASSQSLRTGNSYEQYF TGCGCCAGCAGTCAATCGCTCCGTACGGGGAACTCCTACGAGCAGTACTTC